The sample holds a few counts of the clone carrying this T cell receptor beta chain. Its target is unknown. A much larger clone sits a single nucleotide away, making a read error possible. The sample is drawn from a study of blood T cells in healthy people across ages. General study results and limits: With naive T cell percentage, TCR beta diversity showed a strong correlation.

V dropped 8 bases and J dropped 0 bases, with 13 bases sitting between them. From germline, CDR1 is ENHRY and CDR2 SYGVKD. The CDR3 runs to 14 residues. Isolation yielded PBMCs, at least 6.5 million per sample, in every case. Next came a second PCR, run for about 6 to 12 cycles, which used a sample-barcoded 5' primer along with a J-beta primer mix. The template-switch adaptor was a 5' adaptor with 12 random nucleotides. It tagged each cDNA molecule. TCRdb analysed the 5' RACE reads with MiXCR anew, one entry per CDR3 protein. Of more than 750,000 distinct CDR3 sequences in the sample, about 27% are singletons; the top ten hold roughly 10%. This sample also belongs to another study, concerning T cells of mothers and their children. This second study says: Reads recorded for TCR beta CDR3 numbered over 9 million per mother and roughly 2.7 million per child.

Source material: blood. The TCR comes from a middle-aged woman in good health. The rearrangement joins TRBV10-3 to TRBJ2-5, with D possibly called TRBD1 or TRBD2 (5 bases each). The CDR3 DNA reads TGTGCCATCGGTTTAGTGGGGGACCAAGAGACCCAGTACTTC. Residues: CAIGLVGDQETQYF.